The 8 T cell receptor beta chains below were found in one sample sequenced in a study of T cells after yellow fever vaccination. TCRdb itself ran the 5' RACE reads through MiXCR, one entry per CDR3 protein. The table lists about 160,000 distinct CDR3 sequences, around 7.2% of them singletons. The specimen was CD4+ T cells sorted from PBMCs, collected around 5 days after the first yellow fever vaccination. These receptors all stem from a man between 18 and 35 years old who received the YFV17D yellow fever vaccine.

This clonotype was found many times. The rearrangement links TRBV21-1 to TRBJ1-4; the DNA was not compared with TRBD1, the D call given in the table. TRBV21-1 is described as a pseudogene. There are 15 residues in the CDR3. The DNA of the CDR3 is TGTGCCAGCCCCCCGGGACAGGGCATGAGAGAAAAACTGTTTTTT. This gives the protein CASPPGQGMREKLFF.

This clonotype was detected many times. V and J are TRBV7-2 and TRBJ2-7; 13 nucleotides line up with TRBD2. This CDR3 has 14 amino acids. CDR1 is SGHTA and CDR2 is FQGNSA in the germline V gene. The junction had 1 base not matched to a gene; V was cut back by 5 bases and J by 3 bases. CDR3 in amino acids: CASSRTSGGYEQYF. The CDR3, as DNA: TGTGCCAGCAGCAGGACTAGCGGGGGCTACGAGCAGTACTTC.

This clonotype was detected a few times. The chain couples TRBV20-1 to TRBJ2-5, with D tentatively TRBD2 (6 bases). The CDR3 loop spans 13 amino acids. V was shortened by 3 bases and J by 5 bases, with 13 bases between the two germline ends. Germline V gene sequence: CDR1 DFQATT, CDR2 SNEGSKA (reference sequence). The CDR3 loop is CSAREGRRETQYF. The CDR3 DNA sequence: TGCAGTGCTAGGGAGGGACGTCGGGAGACCCAGTACTTC.

At least ten counts were recorded for this clonotype. CDR3 region: CSAAFTEAFF. The CDR3 DNA is TGCAGCGCCGCCTTCACTGAAGCTTTCTTT. V and J are TRBV29-1 and TRBJ1-1; no firm D call. Germline V lookup: CDR1 SQVTM, CDR2 ANQGSEA. The CDR3 extends over 10 amino acids. Trimming stripped 7 bases from V and 4 bases from J, with 7 bases between.

This clonotype was counted at least ten times. The rearrangement links TRBV19 to TRBJ2-3, with D perhaps TRBD1 (5 bases). V was shortened by 3 bases and J by 3 bases, with 7 bases between the two germline ends. The germline V gene encodes CDR1 LNHDA and CDR2 SQIVND (reference sequence). This CDR3 comprises 13 residues. The CDR3: CASSMQGTDTQYF. CDR3 nucleotides: TGTGCCAGTAGTATGCAGGGAACAGATACGCAGTATTTT.

This chain links TRBV20-1 with TRBJ1-5, with TRBD1 as a possible D gene (5 bases). The CDR3 is made up of 14 amino acids. V was shortened by 3 bases and J by 3 bases, with 12 bases between the two germline ends. Germline CDR1 reads DFQATT; CDR2 reads SNEGSKA (reference sequence). The CDR3 DNA reads as TGCAGTGCTAGTGCGGGGCAGGACAATCAGCCCCAGCATTTT. Its translation: CSASAGQDNQPQHF.

This clonotype was seen more than once but under ten times. J is TRBJ1-6 and V is TRBV27; D unresolved. The V end was cut by 6 bases, the J end by 7 bases, with 16 bases between. This CDR3 has 15 residues. Germline loops: CDR1 MNHEY, CDR2 SMNVEV (reference sequence). The CDR3 loop reads CASSAPMRKNSPLHF. In DNA, the CDR3 is TGTGCCAGCAGCGCTCCCATGAGGAAGAATTCACCCCTCCACTTT.

Many counts were recorded for this clonotype. The chain combines TRBV6-1 with TRBJ1-2; the D gene is possibly TRBD1 (5 bases). Germline assignment: CDR1 MNHNS and CDR2 SASEGT. The CDR3 has 15 amino acids. V was trimmed by 2 bases and J by 4 bases, leaving 14 bases between them. The CDR3: CASSEPGTLTYGYTF. The CDR3 region has the DNA TGTGCCAGCAGTGAACCCGGGACTCTTACCTATGGCTACACCTTC.